This TCR beta chain was sequenced in a study of T cell responses to AZD1222 COVID-19 vaccine. The CDR3 is 13 amino acids. Germline CDR1 SEHNR, CDR2 FQNEAQ (reference sequence). V lost 3 bases, J lost 2 bases, and 8 bases lay in between. Study outcomes and limitations: Dominant at 160-218 and 743-854, vaccine-associated CD4 TCRs also spanned spike. Baseline serostatus was positive in only six AZD1222 recipients.

The data were produced by immunoSEQ multiplex PCR, yet TCRdb's version contains in-frame clones alone and is incomplete. The table lists 100,000 to 150,000 clones, around 90% of them singletons. As concerns this clone: The target antigen is unknown.

The chain is built from TRBV7-9 and TRBJ2-7; D is unclear. Sequenced here: peripheral blood, sampled on day 0 of AZD1222 vaccination. The origin of this receptor is an adult in good health. The CDR3 loop reads CASSLVSPYEQYF. CDR3 DNA: TGTGCCAGCAGCTTGGTCAGCCCCTACGAGCAGTACTTC.